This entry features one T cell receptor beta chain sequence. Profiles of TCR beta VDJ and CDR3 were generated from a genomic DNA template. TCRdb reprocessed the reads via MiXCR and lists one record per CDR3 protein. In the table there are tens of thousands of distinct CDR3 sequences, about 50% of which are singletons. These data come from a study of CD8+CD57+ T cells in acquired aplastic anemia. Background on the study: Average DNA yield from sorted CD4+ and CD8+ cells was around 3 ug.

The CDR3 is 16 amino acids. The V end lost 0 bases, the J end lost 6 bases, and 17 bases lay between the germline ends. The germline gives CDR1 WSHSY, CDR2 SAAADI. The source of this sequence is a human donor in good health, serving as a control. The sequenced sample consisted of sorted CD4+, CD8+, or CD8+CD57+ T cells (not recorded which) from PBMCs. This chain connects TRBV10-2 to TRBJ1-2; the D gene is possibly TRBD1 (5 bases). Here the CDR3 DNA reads TGCGCCAGCAGTGAGTCGGGAGGACGGGGGGTGGATGGCTACACCTTC. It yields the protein CASSESGGRGVDGYTF.